The entry below gives a single T cell receptor (beta chain) sequence along with its context. Recruitment covered about two dozen US areas and drew participants whose ages spanned roughly 18 to 90 years. The study counted Cohort 3 donors as recovered given two negative PCRs, clearance, or symptom resolution. The CDR3 contains 17 residues. Germline V gene sequence: CDR1 SGHTA, CDR2 FQGTGA. The ends were cut back, 1 base at V and 2 bases at J, with 15 bases in the middle. The data stem from a study of blood T cell repertoires in COVID-19. Study in general: Whether acute or convalescent, the COVID-19 samples came from the United States, Italy and Spain.

Authors' methods: From reference gene primer amplification, estimates of nucleated cell counts were derived. Method: immunoSEQ multiplex PCR; TCRdb's copy keeps in-frame clones and lacks some. D and trimming were read from the DNA, whereas the V and J calls and clone size are those reported in that table. The table includes about 380,000 clones, 88% detected once. V gene TRBV7-3 combines with J gene TRBJ1-3; maybe TRBD1 (5 bases). The TCR comes from a woman under 30 who had recovered from COVID-19. What was sequenced was PBMCs or T cells enriched from blood (not recorded which). The CDR3 sequence is CASSLMNGHRAGNTIYF. DNA of the CDR3: TGTGCCAGCAGCTTAATGAACGGACACCGGGCTGGAAACACCATATATTTT.